This TCR beta chain was captured in a study of blood T cell repertoires in COVID-19. Sequenced by immunoSEQ multiplex PCR; TCRdb stores in-frame clones only, minus some. The top ten clones hold approximately 4.5% of a sample with some 130,000 clones, about nine tenths of them seen once. This CDR3 spans 13 amino acids. CDR1 and CDR2 from the germline V gene are SGHRS and YFSETQ. V was trimmed by 1 base and J by 6 bases, leaving 8 bases between them. Sequencing used PBMCs or T cells enriched from blood (not recorded which). The sequence came from a man between 50 and 59 years old who had recovered from COVID-19. V is TRBV5-1 and J is TRBJ2-1; D gene unclear. CDR3 coding DNA: TGCGCCAGCAGCTTGTCCCCGGGCAATGAGCAGTTCTTC. This codes for CASSLSPGNEQFF.